This is a list of T cell receptor beta chains from one sample in a study of blood T cell repertoires in COVID-19. Sequencing used immunoSEQ multiplex PCR; TCRdb keeps in-frame clones, though not all of them. The data show some 60,000 clones, with approximately 91% seen just once and 2% to 2.5% held by the top ten. Specimen: peripheral blood. Source of these receptors: a man between 60 and 75 years old with acute or convalescent COVID-19. CDR3s include the opening cysteine and the closing phenylalanine or tryptophan. The D gene is left open where the match is weak. Clone size is given for some rows only: seen once, a few or many times, or a class if the clone is expanded.

J gene,V gene,clone size,D gene,CDR3 DNA,CDR3 protein
TRBJ2-1,TRBV5-1,NA,NA,TGCGCCAGCTCTTTTAACGGGGGGCTGAATGAGCAGTTCTTC,CASSFNGGLNEQFF
TRBJ2-7,TRBV3-1/TRBV3-2,NA,NA,TGTGCCAGCAGCCCTCCTACCTCGGGAGCCCCCTACGAGCAGTACTTC,CASSPPTSGAPYEQYF
TRBJ1-5,TRBV12-3/TRBV12-4,NA,NA,TGTGCCAGCAGTAATCTAGGCCAGCCCCAGCATTTT,CASSNLGQPQHF
TRBJ2-5,TRBV9,NA,TRBD1,TGTGCCAGCAGCGTAGACATTCCCGGGACAGGGTACGGAGAGACCCAGTACTTC,CASSVDIPGTGYGETQYF
TRBJ1-1,TRBV18,once,TRBD1,TGTGCCAGCTCACACGGGACAGGGGAACGAGGCACTGAAGCTTTCTTT,CASSHGTGERGTEAFF
TRBJ2-7,TRBV30,once,TRBD2,TGTGCCTGGAGTCACCCCCCTAGACTAGCGGTTACCTACGAGCAGTACTTC,CAWSHPPRLAVTYEQYF
TRBJ2-1,TRBV9,NA,TRBD2,TGTGCCAGCAGCGTAGTGAGGGGGGAGACTAGCGGTTACAATGAGCAGTTCTTC,CASSVVRGETSGYNEQFF
TRBJ2-3,TRBV19,once,NA,TGTGCCAGTAGTATTACTGCTAGCACAGATACGCAGTATTTT,CASSITASTDTQYF
TRBJ2-5,TRBV6-6,NA,NA,TGTGCCAGCAGTGACACCAGGGAAACGACCCAGTACTTC,CASSDTRETTQYF
TRBJ2-3,TRBV6-5,NA,NA,TGTGCCAGCCGCCTGGGAACAGGGAACACAGATACGCAGTATTTT,CASRLGTGNTDTQYF
TRBJ2-1,TRBV5-1,NA,TRBD2,TGCGCCAGCAGCTCGACTAGCGGGGCCTACAATGAGCAGTTCTTC,CASSSTSGAYNEQFF
TRBJ1-1,TRBV27,NA,NA,TGTGCCTCCTTAAGGGGGACTGAAGCTTTCTTT,CASLRGTEAFF
TRBJ1-1,TRBV6-5,once,TRBD1,TGTGCCAGTCTACCTACAAGACAGGGAAAAGCTTTCTTT,CASLPTRQGKAFF
TRBJ1-1,TRBV13,NA,TRBD1,TGTGCCAGCAGCCCAGACAGGGGGGCTATGAACACTGAAGCTTTCTTT,CASSPDRGAMNTEAFF
TRBJ1-4,TRBV29-1,NA,NA,TGCAGCGTTGAAGATGAGGGTGGAGAAAAACTGTTTTTT,CSVEDEGGEKLFF
TRBJ2-2,TRBV7-6,NA,NA,TGTGCCAGCAGCTTAGAACTATCGTCCCGCACCGGGGAGCTGTTTTTT,CASSLELSSRTGELFF
TRBJ2-7,TRBV11-3,NA,NA,TGTGCCAGCAGGACGACCTGGGGGGTAGAGCAGTACTTC,CASRTTWGVEQYF
TRBJ1-1,TRBV11-3,NA,NA,TGTGCCAGCAGCCCGAGCCGGGTCGCTGAAGCTTTCTTT,CASSPSRVAEAFF
TRBJ1-3,TRBV30,NA,TRBD1,TGTGCCTGGAGTGCCGGAACGACAGGGCTCGGAAACACCATATATTTT,CAWSAGTTGLGNTIYF
TRBJ2-7,TRBV28,NA,TRBD2,TGTGCCAGCAGTTCATCATCTAGCGGGAGGGGCTCCTACGAGCAGTACTTC,CASSSSSSGRGSYEQYF
TRBJ2-7,TRBV4-1,NA,TRBD2,TGCGCCAGCAGCCAAGATAGCGGGGGCACCTACGAGCAGTACTTC,CASSQDSGGTYEQYF
TRBJ1-5,TRBV28,NA,TRBD1,TGTGCCAGCAGTAAACCGGGACAGGGTGTGAACAATCAGCCCCAGCATTTT,CASSKPGQGVNNQPQHF
TRBJ2-7,TRBV6-2/TRBV6-3,once,NA,TGTGCCAGCAGTCCCCCAGGGGCCGCCTACGAGCAGTACTTC,CASSPPGAAYEQYF
TRBJ2-7,TRBV6-6,NA,NA,TGTGCCAGCAGGACCGGACTTTCCTTGGACGAGCAGTACTTC,CASRTGLSLDEQYF
TRBJ2-3,TRBV7-9,NA,NA,TGTGCCAGCAGCCTCGCGTACGATACGCAGTATTTT,CASSLAYDTQYF
TRBJ2-1,TRBV29-1,NA,TRBD1,TGCAGCGTTGAAAGAACAGGGGTCAATGAGCAGTTCTTC,CSVERTGVNEQFF
TRBJ1-4,TRBV15,NA,TRBD1,TGTGCCACCTCTCCGGGACAGGCTTTTAATGAAAAACTGTTTTTT,CATSPGQAFNEKLFF
TRBJ2-1,TRBV6-5,NA,NA,TGTGCCAGCAGATATTACAATGAGCAGTTCTTC,CASRYYNEQFF
TRBJ2-2,TRBV19,NA,TRBD1,TGTGCCAGTAGTCCCGGGACAGCTGCCGGGGAGCTGTTTTTT,CASSPGTAAGELFF
TRBJ2-3,TRBV6-2/TRBV6-3,NA,NA,TGTGCCAGCAGTCCACCGCGCCTCGTAAATACGCAGTATTTT,CASSPPRLVNTQYF
TRBJ1-5,TRBV18,NA,NA,TGTGCCAGCTCACCGCCTGGGGGGAAGGATCAGCCCCAGCATTTT,CASSPPGGKDQPQHF
TRBJ2-3,TRBV11-2,NA,NA,TGTGCCAGCAGCTTGGAGAGGACTAGCACAGATACGCAGTATTTT,CASSLERTSTDTQYF
TRBJ2-5,TRBV5-1,once,NA,TGCGCCAGCAGCTTGGTGACAGCTGAAGAGACCCAGTACTTC,CASSLVTAEETQYF
TRBJ2-7,TRBV25-1,NA,NA,TGTGCCAGCAGAAGAGACGGGGGGCTGGGGGAGCAGTACTTC,CASRRDGGLGEQYF
TRBJ2-5,TRBV27,NA,NA,TGTGCCAGCAGTTTATGGGGAGAGCGAGAGACCCAGTACTTC,CASSLWGERETQYF
TRBJ2-1,TRBV12-3/TRBV12-4,NA,NA,TGTGCCAGCAGTCAATCGTGGGGCGAGCAGTTCTTC,CASSQSWGEQFF
TRBJ2-7,TRBV6-1,few,NA,TGTGCCAGCAGTGAGGGCCAGGGGGGTTTCTACGAGCAGTACTTC,CASSEGQGGFYEQYF
TRBJ2-2,TRBV7-2,NA,TRBD1,TGTGCCAGCACCCCCCGACAGGGGAAGAACACCGGGGAGCTGTTTTTT,CASTPRQGKNTGELFF
TRBJ2-5,TRBV5-1,NA,TRBD2,TGCGCCAGCAGCCGCGGGAGCGAGCAAGAGACCCAGTACTTC,CASSRGSEQETQYF
TRBJ2-2,TRBV7-2,NA,TRBD1,TGTGCCAGCAGCCCAGGGACAGCGAACACCGGGGAGCTGTTTTTT,CASSPGTANTGELFF
TRBJ1-2,TRBV6-1,NA,NA,TGTGCCAGCAGCCTAGGGGAGGATGGCTACACCTTC,CASSLGEDGYTF
TRBJ2-5,TRBV28,NA,TRBD2,TGTGCCAGCAGTCCACTAGCGGGAGCGGGGACCCAGTACTTC,CASSPLAGAGTQYF
TRBJ1-2,TRBV15,NA,NA,TGTGCCACCAGCAGAGTCAGGACAGCTAACTATGGCTACACCTTC,CATSRVRTANYGYTF
TRBJ2-2,TRBV6-1,few,TRBD1,TGTGCCAGCAGTAAAGTTTTGAACGGACAGGGGAGTACCGGGGAGCTGTTTTTT,CASSKVLNGQGSTGELFF
TRBJ1-2,TRBV27,NA,TRBD1,TGTGCCAGCAGTTCGGGACAGCCCTATGGCTACACCTTC,CASSSGQPYGYTF
TRBJ2-7,TRBV9,NA,NA,TGTGCCAGCAGCGAGGGAGGTGCCTACGAGCAGTACTTC,CASSEGGAYEQYF
TRBJ2-2,TRBV19,NA,TRBD1,TGTGCCAGTAGTACTCGGACAGGGGGCACCGGGGAGCTGTTTTTT,CASSTRTGGTGELFF
TRBJ2-3,TRBV12-3/TRBV12-4,NA,NA,TGTGCCAGCAGACCGAGAGGGACAGATACGCAGTATTTT,CASRPRGTDTQYF
TRBJ2-1,TRBV6-5,NA,TRBD1,TGTGCCAGCAATGTTCGGGACAGGTTGGAGGTGAAGCAGTTCTTC,CASNVRDRLEVKQFF
TRBJ2-4,TRBV9,NA,TRBD1,TGTGCCAGCAGCGTAGGGGCCCCCCAGGGGGCCATTCAGTACTTC,CASSVGAPQGAIQYF
TRBJ2-3,TRBV10-3,NA,TRBD1,TGTGCCATCAGTGAGTCGCAGGGGGAAGATACGCAGTATTTT,CAISESQGEDTQYF
TRBJ1-1,TRBV5-1,NA,NA,TGCGCCAGCAGCCCACGAGTTTCTCCCTCCAGGGGTGGGACTGAAGCTTTCTTT,CASSPRVSPSRGGTEAFF
TRBJ1-5,TRBV30,NA,NA,TGTGCCTGGAGTAGGGGGGGTAGAGGCAATCAGCCCCAGCATTTT,CAWSRGGRGNQPQHF
TRBJ2-7,TRBV11-3,few,TRBD2,TGTGCCAGCAGCTTAGCCTTAGCGGGAGGTAACGAGCAGTACTTC,CASSLALAGGNEQYF
TRBJ1-5,TRBV2,NA,TRBD1,TGTGCCAGCAGCGGACAGGGGACTAGCAATCAGCCCCAGCATTTT,CASSGQGTSNQPQHF
TRBJ1-2,TRBV6-5,NA,NA,TGTGCCAGCAGTTACTTGAGAGGGAACTATGGCTACACCTTC,CASSYLRGNYGYTF
TRBJ1-1,TRBV5-1,once,TRBD1,TGCGCCAGCAGCGGAGGGGACAGGGACACTGAAGCTTTCTTT,CASSGGDRDTEAFF